Each of the 3 T cell receptor beta chains below was sequenced from the same sample in a study of vaccination effects on CD4 cells after COVID-19. Sequenced by immunoSEQ multiplex PCR; TCRdb stores in-frame clones only, minus some. The sample lists tens of thousands of clones, approximately 72% occurring once. Their antigen targets remain unknown. Before sequencing took place, the ViraFEST assay used viral peptide pools to expand antigen-specific CD4+ T cells. Culture proceeded for more than nine days, and CD4+ T cells were then isolated. Nucleocapsid antibody tests were negative, and the vaccine recipients had no prior SARS-CoV-2 infection. This sample comprised CD4+ T cells from PBMCs cultured with HCoV-OC43 spike peptides, obtained before COVID-19 vaccination. Described subset: HCoV-OC43 spike overlapping peptide pool stimulation. Receptor source: a human donor who received a COVID-19 vaccine.

This clone was observed a handful of times. This chain uses TRBV5-1 with TRBJ2-1; perhaps TRBD2 as D (5 bases). V was cut by 6 bases and J by 5 bases, with 15 bases left in between. CDR3 length: 14 residues. Germline lookup yields CDR1 SGHRS and CDR2 YFSETQ. For the CDR3, the DNA is TGCGCCAGCAAAAGAACGTGGGGAGACAATGAGCAGTTCTTC. This codes for CASKRTWGDNEQFF.

Only a few counts were recorded for this clone. V is TRBV5-1 and J is TRBJ2-7; tentatively, D is TRBD2 (6 bases). The V gene's germline CDR1 is SGHRS and CDR2 YFSETQ. The germline V and J ends were trimmed by 0 bases and 6 bases, with 31 bases remaining between them. This CDR3 region has 20 residues. CDR3 DNA sequence: TGCGCCAGCAGCTTGGTTAGGCGGGGTCACCAACCACTCTACGTTCGCGAGCAGTACGTC. The encoded protein is CASSLVRRGHQPLYVREQYV.

The chain couples TRBV24-1 to TRBJ2-1; the match to TRBD1 covers 7 bases. The CDR3 contains 19 residues. J was trimmed by 3 bases and V by 4 bases; bases with no gene match: 17. The germline CDR1 and CDR2 sequences are KGHDR and SFDVKD. Here the CDR3 reads CATSDPGGRGSGFYNEQFF. The CDR3 DNA follows: TGTGCCACCAGTGACCCAGGGGGACGGGGTAGTGGGTTCTACAATGAGCAGTTCTTC.